This T cell receptor beta chain was sequenced for a study of blood T cell repertoires in COVID-19. At the level of the study: The United States, Italy and Spain were the sources of the acute and convalescent COVID-19 samples. From T cells, B-cell-depleted T cells, or PBMCs came the material, which was cDNA or gDNA.

Per the study methods: By means of reference gene primer amplification, nucleated cell counts were estimated. Sequencing was performed with immunoSEQ multiplex PCR; in TCRdb, only in-frame clones are kept and a portion is missing. Clone size and V and J calls were adopted from that table, with D and trimming inferred from the DNA. The sample consists of about 98,000 clones, nearly 90% of them appearing once. This CDR3 region has 15 residues. The ends were cut back, 0 bases at V and 7 bases at J, with 12 bases in the middle. Looked up from germline, CDR1 is WNHNN and CDR2 is SYGVQD (reference sequence).

Sequenced input: peripheral blood. This rearrangement joins TRBV10-1 to TRBJ1-4; a possible D gene is TRBD1 (5 bases). The receptor's source is a man aged 70 or older with acute or convalescent COVID-19. Written as DNA, the CDR3 is TGCGCCAGCAGTGAGTCGGGGGGGGGAAGTGAAAAACTGTTTTTT. It yields the protein CASSESGGGSEKLFF.